A single sample is the source of the 30 T cell receptor beta chains below, sequenced in a study of spatial heterogeneity in lung cancer. TCRdb redid the calling of the 5' RACE reads with MiXCR, one entry per CDR3 protein. The sample has about 36,000 distinct CDR3 sequences, approximately 8% seen once. Time point: blood at routine non-recurrence follow-up after resection. Sequencing used PBMCs, obtained at follow-up. All receptors derive from a male donor with early-stage non-small cell lung cancer.

This clonotype was found many times. One end of the junction does not line up with germline, which may come from a read error. The chain employs TRBV5-5 and TRBJ1-4; TRBD1 matches at 12 bases. The CDR3 contains 13 residues. Germline V gives CDR1 SGHKS, CDR2 YYEKEE (reference sequence). The CDR3 sequence: CERDRGRSEKLFF. The CDR3 DNA reads as TGCGAAAGGGACAGGGGGCGAAGTGAAAAACTGTTTTTT.

This clonotype has a handful of counts. The chain carries TRBV6-1 and TRBJ1-2, with D perhaps matching TRBD1 (6 bases). V was trimmed by 1 base and J by 4 bases, leaving 10 bases between them. Germline-derived CDR1 and CDR2 are MNHNS and SASEGT. The CDR3 runs to 14 residues. The CDR3 DNA sequence: TGTGCCAGCAGTGAAGACTACAGGGTCTATGGCTACACCTTC. Translating it yields CASSEDYRVYGYTF.

This clonotype has at least ten counts. The chain joins TRBV18 to TRBJ2-5; no clear D gene. This CDR3 contains 11 residues. CDR1 KGHSH and CDR2 LQKENI come from the germline V gene. Trimming took off 1 base at V and 3 bases at J, with 0 bases between the two ends. The chain's CDR3 is CASSPQETQYF. The CDR3 bases are TGTGCCAGCTCACCACAAGAGACCCAGTACTTC. The full variable domain, completed using reference TRBV18 and TRBJ2-5, is NAGVMQNPRHLVRRRGQEARLRCSPMKGHSHVYWYRQLPEEGLKFMVYLQKENIIDESGMPKERFSAEFPKEGPSILRIQQVVRGDSAAYFCASSPQETQYFGPGTRLLVL.

This clonotype has a count of ten or more. V is TRBV21-1 and J is TRBJ1-2. TRBV21-1 is an annotated pseudogene. The CDR3 length is 15 residues. This CDR3 reads CASSTDRTPSYGYTF. The CDR3 DNA follows: TGTGCCAGCAGCACCGACCGAACCCCGAGCTATGGCTACACCTTC.

As regards this clonotype: It may be a read error: a sequence one base away is much more abundant. The V call is TRBV12-3 or TRBV12-4, the J call TRBJ2-7; D is possibly TRBD2 (7 bases). The CDR3 is 15 amino acids. CDR3 nucleotide sequence: TGTACCAGCAGTCCGTCCGGGGGGCCTACCTACGAGCAGTACTTC. This encodes CTSSPSGGPTYEQYF.

This clonotype has a count of ten or more. The chain has TRBV6-5 and TRBJ2-5; 7 nucleotides line up with TRBD2. Germline-derived CDR1 and CDR2 are MNHEY and SVGAGI. Trimming cost V 10 bases and J 3 bases; bases outside gene matches: 11. CDR3 length: 14 amino acids. The CDR3 protein is CATGGLQTEETQYF. CDR3 coding DNA: TGTGCCACTGGGGGACTACAGACAGAAGAGACCCAGTACTTC.

Many counts were recorded for this clonotype. CDR3 nucleotide sequence: TGTGCCAGCAGCTCCTACGAGAAAGCTTTCTTT. This gives the protein CASSSYEKAFF. This chain connects TRBV11-2 to TRBJ1-1; D gene uncertain. CDR1 and CDR2 from the germline V gene are SGHAT and FQNNGV. The V end lost 4 bases, the J end lost 9 bases, and 9 bases lay between the germline ends. The CDR3 loop spans 11 amino acids.

This clonotype was seen repeatedly, ten times or more. This rearrangement joins TRBV6-1 to TRBJ1-5; no reliable D call. V was clipped by 3 bases and J by 0 bases, with 6 bases between them. The CDR3 sequence is 14 residues long. Germline V lookup: CDR1 MNHNS, CDR2 SASEGT. The CDR3 reads CASSERYSNQPQHF. CDR3 DNA sequence: TGTGCCAGCAGTGAGCGCTATAGCAATCAGCCCCAGCATTTT.

This clonotype was recorded at least ten times. This chain uses TRBV11-2 with TRBJ1-4, with a possible D match to TRBD1 (5 bases). CDR1 is SGHAT and CDR2 is FQNNGV in the germline V gene. V lost 0 bases and J lost 17, with 16 bases in between. The CDR3 runs 13 residues. The CDR3 region has the DNA TGTGCCAGCAGCTTAGATCGGCAGTCGAGGGGTTTTTTT. It yields the protein CASSLDRQSRGFF. Supplemented by reference TRBV11-2 and TRBJ1-4, the full variable domain reads EAGVAQSPRYKIIEKRQSVAFWCNPISGHATLYWYQQILGQGPKLLIQFQNNGVVDDSQLPKDRFSAERLKGVDSTLKIQPAKLEDSAVYLCASSLDRQSRGFFGSGTQLSVL.

This chain uses TRBV9 with TRBJ1-1; weak D call: TRBD1 (6 bases). Trimming pared 0 bases from V and 4 bases from J, leaving 13 bases between. Germline CDR1 reads SGDLS; CDR2 reads YYNGEE. CDR3 length: 15 residues. The CDR3 loop reads CASSVGGGHGTEAFF. The CDR3 bases are TGTGCCAGCAGCGTAGGTGGGGGACACGGCACTGAAGCTTTCTTT.

This clonotype came up many times. This rearrangement joins TRBV3-1 to TRBJ1-2; D is uncertain. CDR1 is LGHDT and CDR2 is YNNKEL in the germline V gene (reference sequence). Deletions cut 4 bases from V and 2 bases from J, with 11 bases between. The CDR3 spans 14 residues. As DNA, the CDR3 is TGTGCCAGCAGCCTTCGGTTAGGCAACTATGGCTACACCTTC. The encoded protein is CASSLRLGNYGYTF.

This clonotype was recorded many times. The V gene is TRBV10-2, the J gene TRBJ2-2, with D perhaps TRBD1 (5 bases). Germline lookup yields CDR1 WSHSY and CDR2 SAAADI. V was shortened by 7 bases and J by 0 bases, with 15 bases between the two germline ends. CDR3 length equals 16 residues. The chain's CDR3 is CASNLKGAPNTGELFF. The CDR3 DNA reads TGCGCCAGCAATTTAAAAGGGGCCCCGAACACCGGGGAGCTGTTTTTT.

There are many counts of this clonotype. The V gene is TRBV10-3, the J gene TRBJ1-5; weak D call: TRBD1 (6 bases). The CDR3 runs to 16 residues. CDR1 and CDR2 from the germline V gene are ENHRY and SYGVKD. Trimming removed 0 bases at V and 1 base at J, with 10 bases between. In nucleotides, the CDR3 is TGTGCCATCAGTGAGTCAATGGACAGAAGCAATCAGCCCCAGCATTTT. Its protein product is CAISESMDRSNQPQHF.

This clonotype was detected many times. The chain combines TRBV5-1 with TRBJ2-7; weak D call: TRBD2 (5 bases). V was trimmed by 3 bases and J by 6 bases, leaving 13 bases between them. The CDR3 is made up of 13 amino acids. CDR1 is SGHRS and CDR2 is YFSETQ in the germline V gene. CDR3 in amino acids: CASSSRERVEQYF. The DNA for the CDR3 is TGCGCCAGCAGCTCCCGAGAGAGGGTCGAGCAGTACTTC.

With respect to this clonotype: A read error is possible here, since a much larger clone lies one base away. The CDR3 here is CASSSLGTGDDYTF. CDR3 DNA: TGTGCCAGCAGCTCCCTGGGGACAGGGGATGACTACACCTTC. The rearrangement uses TRBV7-9 and TRBJ1-2; 10 bases fit TRBD1. Trimming removed 4 bases from V and 10 bases from J; junction bases left unmatched: 9. Germline CDR1 is SEHNR and CDR2 is FQNEAQ (reference sequence). CDR3 length: 14 residues.

This clonotype has a count of ten or more. V gene TRBV6-5 combines with J gene TRBJ1-6; D possibly corresponds to TRBD1 (6 bases). Deletions cut 8 bases from V and 0 bases from J, with 23 bases between. The germline gives CDR1 MNHEY, CDR2 SVGAGI. This CDR3 spans 19 amino acids. The CDR3 is CASLPGAFEWGSYNSPLHF. Written as DNA, the CDR3 is TGTGCCAGCCTCCCAGGGGCCTTTGAATGGGGCTCCTATAATTCACCCCTCCACTTT.

This clonotype showed up many times. This chain joins TRBV7-8 and TRBJ1-2; 8 nucleotides match TRBD1. CDR3 length: 18 residues. The V gene end was trimmed by 1 base and the J gene end by 2 bases; junction bases not matched to a gene: 12. Germline loops: CDR1 SGHVS, CDR2 FQNEAQ. The CDR3 protein is CASSLVRRQGAGNYGYTF. As DNA, the CDR3 is TGTGCCAGCAGCTTAGTTAGGCGTCAGGGGGCAGGGAACTATGGCTACACCTTC. The variable domain in full, completed from reference TRBV7-8 and TRBJ1-2, reads GAGVSQSPRYKVAKRGQDVALRCDPISGHVSLFWYQQALGQGPEFLTYFQNEAQLDKSGLPSDRFFAERPEGSVSTLKIQRTQQEDSAVYLCASSLVRRQGAGNYGYTFGSGTRLTVV.

This clonotype was recorded at least ten times. CDR3 amino acids: CASSMDPSTDTQYF. DNA of the CDR3: TGTGCCAGCAGCATGGACCCGTCCACAGATACGCAGTATTTT. V gene TRBV6-6 combines with J gene TRBJ2-3; D gene ambiguous. Germline-derived CDR1 and CDR2 are MNHNY and SVGAGI (reference sequence). Trimming shortened V by 6 bases and J by 2 bases, and 12 bases separated the two germline ends. CDR3 length: 14 residues.

This clonotype appeared many times. This chain connects TRBV5-1 to TRBJ2-3, with TRBD2 matching over 11 bases. Germline assignment: CDR1 SGHRS and CDR2 YFSETQ. After removal of 4 bases from V and 6 bases from J, the junction contained 7 bases not matched to a gene. This CDR3 has 15 amino acids. The CDR3 is CASSIGTSGGDTQYF. The CDR3 nucleotides read TGCGCCAGCAGCATAGGGACTAGCGGCGGGGATACGCAGTATTTT.

This clonotype was found many times. The gene calls are TRBV7-9 and TRBJ1-1; D possibly corresponds to TRBD1 (6 bases). Germline loops: CDR1 SEHNR, CDR2 FQNEAQ (reference sequence). V gave up 1 base and J gave up 0 bases, with 15 bases separating them. There are 17 residues in the CDR3. The CDR3 DNA follows: TGTGCCAGCAGCTTAGGAATGGGGGCGGGGATGAACACTGAAGCTTTCTTT. Protein: CASSLGMGAGMNTEAFF.

In its sample, this clonotype was seen once. The CDR3 bases are TGCGCCAGCAGCTCCGGAGCGGGGGGGCCTGGCAATGAGCAGTTCTTC. Protein product: CASSSGAGGPGNEQFF. The V and J genes are TRBV5-1 and TRBJ2-1, with 10 bases that match TRBD2. Germline loops: CDR1 SGHRS, CDR2 YFSETQ. The CDR3 runs 16 residues. V dropped 3 bases and J dropped 6; count of bases not matched to a gene: 9.

This clonotype was seen repeatedly, ten times or more. An end of the junction does not agree with germline; a read error may underlie this. The CDR3 region has the DNA TGTGCCAGTAGTGACAGTTATAGCAATCAGCCCCAGCATTTT. This encodes CASSDSYSNQPQHF. This chain connects TRBV2 to TRBJ1-5; the D gene is possibly TRBD1 (5 bases). CDR3 length: 14 residues. Germline lookup yields CDR1 SNHLY and CDR2 FYNNEI.

This clonotype was seen repeatedly, ten times or more. V gene TRBV12-3 or TRBV12-4 combines with J gene TRBJ1-2; possible D gene TRBD1, 5 bases. The CDR3 covers 12 residues. Deletions cut 2 bases from V and 8 bases from J, with 9 bases between. The chain's CDR3 is CASSLSRGGYTF. The DNA of the CDR3 is TGTGCCAGCAGTTTAAGTAGGGGCGGCTACACCTTC.

At least ten counts were recorded for this clonotype. V and J are TRBV2 and TRBJ2-1; tentative D call: TRBD2 (7 bases). The CDR3 loop spans 13 amino acids. Germline V CDR1 and CDR2: SNHLY, FYNNEI. V lost 7 bases to trimming and J lost 8 bases, with 15 bases between them. Written as DNA, the CDR3 is TGTGCCAGCAAACGGGGGGCCACGGATGAGCAGTTCTTC. Amino acids: CASKRGATDEQFF.

The table lists this clonotype with many counts. The V gene is TRBV12-3 or TRBV12-4, the J gene TRBJ1-1; TRBD1 matches 8 bases. The junction had 8 bases not matched to a gene; V was cut back by 6 bases and J by 5 bases. The CDR3 has 14 amino acids. CDR3 loop: CASRPGQGKTEAFF. CDR3 coding DNA: TGTGCCAGCAGGCCAGGACAGGGCAAAACTGAAGCTTTCTTT.

This clonotype was counted at least ten times. The chain carries TRBV27 and TRBJ1-3; no firm D call. In germline, CDR1 is MNHEY, CDR2 SMNVEV (reference sequence). Trimming cost V 5 bases and J 1 base, with 9 bases left between them. This CDR3 has 14 amino acids. CDR3 in amino acids: CASSPSFSGNTIYF. The CDR3 DNA reads TGTGCCAGCAGTCCCTCCTTTTCTGGAAACACCATATATTTT.

Many counts were recorded for this clonotype. V gene TRBV6-1 combines with J gene TRBJ1-3; no reliable D call. Germline-derived CDR1 and CDR2 are MNHNS and SASEGT. This CDR3 has 13 amino acids. Trimming stripped 3 bases from V and 2 bases from J, with 5 bases between. The CDR3 nucleotides are TGTGCCAGCAGTGATCCCACTGGAAACACCATATATTTT. It specifies CASSDPTGNTIYF.

This clonotype was picked up many times. This chain uses TRBV12-3 or TRBV12-4 with TRBJ2-7, with a possible D match to TRBD1 (6 bases). This CDR3 is 12 amino acids long. V gave up 6 bases and J gave up 8 bases, with 14 bases separating them. The CDR3 region is CASSFHGQKQYF. CDR3 coding DNA: TGTGCCAGCAGCTTCCATGGACAGAAGCAGTACTTC.

This clonotype was picked up many times. V usage is TRBV28 and J usage is TRBJ2-2; D possibly uses TRBD1 or TRBD2 (5 bases each). CDR3 size: 12 residues. Germline V gives CDR1 MDHEN, CDR2 SYDVKM. V lost 4 bases and J 9 bases, leaving 9 bases between the germline ends. In DNA, the CDR3 is TGTGCCAGCAGTTCCTGGGGGTGGGAGCTGTTTTTT. Its protein product is CASSSWGWELFF.

Ten or more counts support this clonotype. The CDR3 sequence is CASSLRGAAGEQYF. The CDR3 region has the DNA TGCGCCAGCAGCCTTAGAGGGGCGGCTGGCGAGCAGTACTTC. The rearrangement links TRBV5-1 to TRBJ2-7; D is perhaps TRBD1 or TRBD2 (5 bases each). The V end was cut by 4 bases, the J end by 6 bases, with 17 bases between. CDR1 and CDR2 (germline): SGHRS, YFSETQ. The CDR3 extends over 14 amino acids.